The 29 T cell receptor beta chains reported below all come from one sample, sequenced in a study of blood T cell repertoires in COVID-19. Assay used: immunoSEQ multiplex PCR; TCRdb lists only in-frame clones, some missing. The table shows roughly 260,000 clones, with nearly 90% occurring only once. Source material: peripheral blood. These receptors were collected from a woman between 40 and 55 years old who had recovered from COVID-19.

The rearrangement links TRBV14 to TRBJ1-4, with 8 bases identical to TRBD1. V gave up 4 bases and J gave up 6 bases; unmatched junction bases: 10. Germline lookup yields CDR1 SGHDN and CDR2 FVKESK. This CDR3 has 16 amino acids. In nucleotides, the CDR3 is TGTGCCAGCAGCCCCTTCACTGGACAGGGTGATGAAAAACTGTTTTTT. The encoded protein is CASSPFTGQGDEKLFF.

The chain couples TRBV6-5 to TRBJ2-7; possible D gene TRBD2, 6 bases. This CDR3 is 13 amino acids long. Germline values: CDR1 MNHEY, CDR2 SVGAGI. Between the trimmed V and J ends, which lost 0 bases and 6 bases, there was a span of 9 bases. CDR3 sequence: CASSYSVGGEQYF. CDR3 sequence (DNA): TGTGCCAGCAGTTACTCGGTCGGGGGCGAGCAGTACTTC.

The V and J genes are TRBV29-1 and TRBJ1-5; D is ambiguous. V was trimmed by 4 bases and J by 6 bases, leaving 13 bases between them. This CDR3 is 13 amino acids long. Germline CDR1 and CDR2: SQVTM and ANQGSEA. The CDR3 DNA sequence: TGCAGCGTTGGGGGAGGCTGGGGTCAGCCCCAGCATTTT. Its protein product is CSVGGGWGQPQHF.

This chain connects TRBV6-2 or TRBV6-3 to TRBJ2-3; unclear D gene. V lost 5 bases and J 13 bases, leaving 19 bases between the germline ends. There are 13 residues in the CDR3. The germline gives CDR1 MNHEY, CDR2 SVGEGT. The chain's CDR3 is CASSPGVPPREYF. The CDR3 DNA reads TGTGCCAGCAGTCCCGGCGTCCCCCCCCGGGAGTATTTT.

The J gene is TRBJ2-1, the V gene TRBV4-3; 8 bases agree with TRBD2. This CDR3 is built from 18 residues. The junction had 7 bases not matched to a gene; V was cut back by 0 bases and J by 0 bases. CDR1 is LGHNA and CDR2 is YSLEER in the germline V gene. The CDR3 region is CASSQDVTSGTSYNEQFF. As DNA, the CDR3 is TGCGCCAGCAGCCAAGATGTAACTAGCGGAACCTCCTACAATGAGCAGTTCTTC.

The V gene is TRBV24-1, the J gene TRBJ2-2; D is ambiguous. Trimming left V 4 bases short and J 1 base short, with 6 bases between. The CDR3 length is 14 residues. Germline-derived CDR1 and CDR2 are KGHDR and SFDVKD. DNA for the CDR3: TGTGCCACCAGTGAGGGCCTGAACACCGGGGAGCTGTTTTTT. This codes for CATSEGLNTGELFF.

This clone was counted between two and nine times. The J gene is TRBJ2-7, the V gene TRBV5-1; TRBD2 aligns across 15 bases. V dropped 4 bases and J dropped 2; count of bases not matched to a gene: 4. This CDR3 is built from 16 residues. Germline loops: CDR1 SGHRS, CDR2 YFSETQ. The CDR3 is CASSQGLAGGTYEQYF. CDR3 nucleotides: TGCGCCAGCAGCCAGGGACTAGCGGGAGGTACCTACGAGCAGTACTTC.

The chain is built from TRBV28 and TRBJ2-7, with D perhaps matching TRBD1 (6 bases). Deletions cut 5 bases from V and 2 bases from J, with 19 bases between. From germline, CDR1 is MDHEN and CDR2 SYDVKM. This CDR3 has 16 amino acids. In DNA form, the CDR3 reads TGTGCCAGCAGTCCTACAACAGGGAAGGGAGCCTACGAGCAGTACTTC. Residues: CASSPTTGKGAYEQYF.

The rearrangement joins TRBV6-6 to TRBJ2-5; 9 nucleotides match TRBD2. V shed 6 bases and J 1 base; nucleotides not matched to a gene: 3. The germline V gene encodes CDR1 MNHNY and CDR2 SVGAGI (reference sequence). This CDR3 comprises 14 residues. CDR3 residues: CASSRSGSQETQYF. As DNA, the CDR3 is TGTGCCAGCAGCCGTAGCGGGAGCCAAGAGACCCAGTACTTC.

CDR3 sequence (DNA): TGCGCCAGCAGCCAAGGTCGTGGCAGGAACTATGGCTACACCTTC. This gives the protein CASSQGRGRNYGYTF. This sequence joins TRBV4-3 and TRBJ1-2; D is uncertain. The CDR3 runs to 15 residues. Trimming removed 1 base from V and 2 bases from J, with 11 bases in between. In germline, CDR1 is LGHNA, CDR2 YSLEER.

The chain has TRBV20-1 and TRBJ2-3; D might be TRBD1 (6 bases). The germline V and J ends were trimmed by 3 bases and 0 bases, with 10 bases remaining between them. This CDR3 is 14 amino acids long. The germline V gene has CDR1 DFQATT and CDR2 SNEGSKA (reference sequence). The CDR3 DNA reads as TGCAGTGCTAGTCGTAGGGGGAGCACAGATACGCAGTATTTT. This translates into CSASRRGSTDTQYF.

The chain has TRBV5-1 and TRBJ1-3; D uncertain. Trimming cost V 0 bases and J 0 bases, with 7 bases left between them. The CDR3 consists of 15 residues. Germline CDR1 reads SGHRS; CDR2 reads YFSETQ. The CDR3 reads CASSLGQVSGNTIYF. The CDR3 DNA reads TGCGCCAGCAGCTTGGGACAAGTCTCTGGAAACACCATATATTTT. The whole variable domain, filled in from reference TRBV5-1 and TRBJ1-3, reads KAGVTQTPRYLIKTRGQQVTLSCSPISGHRSVSWYQQTPGQGLQFLFEYFSETQRNKGNFPGRFSGRQFSNSRSEMNVSTLELGDSALYLCASSLGQVSGNTIYFGEGSWLTVV.

CDR3 bases: TGCAGTGCTAGGTTCGGAGATACGCAGTATTTT. Encoded protein: CSARFGDTQYF. This chain connects TRBV20-1 to TRBJ2-3; no definite D call. CDR1 is DFQATT, CDR2 SNEGSKA, per germline (reference sequence). CDR3 size: 11 residues. The ends were cut back, 3 bases at V and 5 bases at J, with 6 bases in the middle.

On this clone itself: Different DNA sequences within this sample yield the same CDR3. V is TRBV19 and J is TRBJ2-7, with a tentative D call TRBD2 (5 bases). Germline V gene data show CDR1 as LNHDA and CDR2 as SQIVND (reference sequence). Trimming stripped 0 bases from V and 2 bases from J, with 8 bases between. The CDR3 extends over 14 amino acids. The chain's CDR3 is CASSIDSGTYEQYF. The CDR3, as DNA: TGTGCCAGTAGTATAGATTCGGGGACCTACGAGCAGTACTTC.

Comments on this clone: This same CDR3 is encoded by further DNA sequences in the sample. V gene TRBV7-3 combines with J gene TRBJ2-1, with TRBD2 matching 8 bases. The CDR3 consists of 16 residues. The V gene end was trimmed by 4 bases and the J gene end by 0 bases; junction bases not matched to a gene: 5. Germline lookup yields CDR1 SGHTA and CDR2 FQGTGA. CDR3 loop: CASSSRLASSYNEQFF. CDR3 bases: TGTGCCAGCAGCTCCCGACTAGCGAGCTCCTACAATGAGCAGTTCTTC. The whole variable domain, filled in from reference TRBV7-3 and TRBJ2-1, reads GAGVSQTPSNKVTEKGKYVELRCDPISGHTALYWYRQSLGQGPEFLIYFQGTGAADDSGLPNDRFFAVRPEGSVSTLKIQRTERGDSAVYLCASSSRLASSYNEQFFGPGTRLTVL.

The chain couples TRBV5-1 to TRBJ1-3; D gene unclear. V was pared by 3 bases and J by 0 bases, with 13 bases between. The germline V gene encodes CDR1 SGHRS and CDR2 YFSETQ. The CDR3 spans 16 residues. The CDR3 sequence: CASSSQAQHSGNTIYF. The CDR3 region has the DNA TGCGCCAGCAGCTCCCAGGCACAGCACTCTGGAAACACCATATATTTT.

The V gene is TRBV7-6, the J gene TRBJ2-7, with D possibly being TRBD2 (6 bases). The V end was cut by 3 bases, the J end by 3 bases, with 24 bases between. The CDR3 runs to 18 residues. The germline gives CDR1 SGHVS, CDR2 FNYEAQ. The CDR3 DNA reads TGTGCCAGCAGCTTTGGGTCGCTAGTTGGCGGGGAAATCTACGAGCAGTACTTC. As protein: CASSFGSLVGGEIYEQYF.

The gene calls are TRBV10-3 and TRBJ1-2; 8 positions agree with TRBD1. The ends lost 5 bases at V and 0 bases at J; junction bases unmatched: 17. CDR1 ENHRY and CDR2 SYGVKD come from the germline V gene. The length of the CDR3 is 19 residues. CDR3: CAISFYPGTGTSTNYGYTF. Written as DNA, the CDR3 is TGTGCCATCAGTTTCTACCCTGGGACAGGCACTTCTACTAACTATGGCTACACCTTC.

The chain uses TRBV7-2 and TRBJ1-2; D unclear. The CDR3 runs 13 residues. Trimming took off 2 bases at V and 7 bases at J, with 11 bases between the two ends. Germline CDR1 reads SGHTA; CDR2 reads FQGNSA. The CDR3 sequence: CASSLSPEVGYTF. CDR3 in DNA: TGTGCCAGCAGCTTAAGTCCAGAGGTTGGCTACACCTTC. Supplemented by reference TRBV7-2 and TRBJ1-2, the full variable domain reads GAGVSQSPSNKVTEKGKDVELRCDPISGHTALYWYRQSLGQGLEFLIYFQGNSAPDKSGLPSDRFSAERTGGSVSTLTIQRTQQEDSAVYLCASSLSPEVGYTFGSGTRLTVV.

The V and J genes are TRBV18 and TRBJ2-2; D is perhaps TRBD1 (6 bases). The V end lost 6 bases, the J end lost 1 base, and 12 bases lay between the germline ends. Per germline, CDR1 KGHSH and CDR2 LQKENI. This CDR3 has 15 amino acids. The CDR3 loop is CASSSPGQNTGELFF. In nucleotides, the CDR3 is TGTGCCAGCTCTTCCCCGGGACAGAACACCGGGGAGCTGTTTTTT.

This clone was observed a single time. V gene TRBV19 combines with J gene TRBJ2-7, with 13 nucleotides matching TRBD2. This CDR3 is 16 amino acids long. The V gene's germline CDR1 is LNHDA and CDR2 SQIVND (reference sequence). V shed 5 bases and J 2 bases; nucleotides not matched to a gene: 6. CDR3: CASSPRLAGGTYEQYF. Written as DNA, the CDR3 is TGTGCCAGTAGTCCCAGACTAGCGGGAGGCACCTACGAGCAGTACTTC.

The sample holds many counts of this clone. V is TRBV6-5 and J is TRBJ1-2; 8 nucleotides line up with TRBD1. The V and J ends lost 2 bases and 4 bases, in that order; junction bases with no gene match: 9. CDR3 size: 16 residues. CDR1 MNHEY and CDR2 SVGAGI come from the germline V gene. The CDR3 sequence: CASSYRTGQGGYGYTF. CDR3 sequence (DNA): TGTGCCAGCAGTTACCGGACCGGACAGGGTGGCTATGGCTACACCTTC.

The rearrangement joins TRBV28 to TRBJ1-2; no clear D gene. The V gene's germline CDR1 is MDHEN and CDR2 SYDVKM. The CDR3 runs to 12 residues. Trimming took off 5 bases at V and 3 bases at J, with 7 bases between the two ends. The CDR3 bases are TGTGCCAGCAGTGTCCGGGACTATGGCTACACCTTC. Protein product: CASSVRDYGYTF.

This clone was counted a single time. Here the CDR3 DNA reads TGTGCCAGCAGTTTATTCCGCGGGGTCGGCTACACCTTC. It yields the protein CASSLFRGVGYTF. The chain carries TRBV12-3 or TRBV12-4 and TRBJ1-2; unclear D gene. V lost 2 bases, J lost 8 bases, and 12 bases lay in between. The CDR3 runs to 13 residues.

This chain joins TRBV19 and TRBJ1-1; weak D call: TRBD1 (5 bases). Trimming left V 6 bases short and J 2 bases short, with 10 bases between. The germline gives CDR1 LNHDA, CDR2 SQIVND (reference sequence). This CDR3 has 13 residues. CDR3 nucleotides: TGTGCCAGTAGCCGGACATTTAACACTGAAGCTTTCTTT. It yields the protein CASSRTFNTEAFF.

The rearrangement links TRBV11-3 to TRBJ1-6, with a possible D match to TRBD1 (5 bases). This CDR3 is 18 amino acids long. Per the germline V gene, CDR1 is SGHNT and CDR2 is YENEEA. V lost 2 bases and J lost 5, with 19 bases in between. CDR3 DNA sequence: TGTGCCAGCAGCTTATTTTTGGTCGCCGGACACAATAATTCACCCCTCCACTTT. This translates into CASSLFLVAGHNNSPLHF.

The gene calls are TRBV7-6 and TRBJ2-2, with 10 bases fitting TRBD1. Trimming at V came to 5 bases and at J to 5 bases, leaving 5 bases not matched to a gene. This CDR3 is built from 15 residues. Germline assignment: CDR1 SGHVS and CDR2 FNYEAQ. The CDR3: CASSPRTGGTGELFF. Here the CDR3 DNA reads TGTGCCAGCAGCCCAAGGACAGGGGGTACCGGGGAGCTGTTTTTT.

This rearrangement joins TRBV7-6 to TRBJ1-3, with a tentative D call TRBD1 (5 bases). There are 14 residues in the CDR3. The germline V and J ends were trimmed by 5 bases and 2 bases, with 10 bases remaining between them. The germline V gene encodes CDR1 SGHVS and CDR2 FNYEAQ. The CDR3 DNA sequence: TGTGCCAGCAGCCCTTGGGGGGCTGGAAACACCATATATTTT. Protein sequence: CASSPWGAGNTIYF.

The V call is TRBV19, the J call TRBJ1-5, with D uncertain. Germline CDR1 reads LNHDA; CDR2 reads SQIVND (reference sequence). The length of the CDR3 is 17 residues. Trimming took off 3 bases at V and 2 bases at J, with 17 bases between the two ends. The CDR3 spells CASSIQTARSRNQPQHF. The CDR3 coding sequence is TGTGCCAGTAGTATTCAGACCGCGCGTAGCCGCAATCAGCCCCAGCATTTT.